The rows below give T cell receptor beta chains drawn from one sample of a study of control samples from healthy donors and cancer patients. Sequencing used immunoSEQ multiplex PCR; TCRdb keeps in-frame clones, though not all of them. The table has about 190,000 clones, around 93% seen once. Sequencing was performed on blood. These receptors all come from a man aged 25-40 years in good health. The CDR3 runs from the conserved cysteine through the conserved F or W. Fields, in order: clone size, V gene, D gene, J gene, CDR3 protein, CDR3 DNA. The D gene is left open where the match is weak. Clone size, where shown, is once, few, many, or a class for clones that have expanded.

>.|TRBV19|.|TRBJ1-1
CASSAIRGVNTEAFF
TGTGCCAGTAGTGCAATCAGGGGAGTGAACACTGAAGCTTTCTTT
>once|TRBV21-1|.|TRBJ1-5
CAKTDNPGVLNQPQHF
TGTGCCAAGACCGACAACCCAGGGGTTCTCAATCAGCCCCAGCATTTT
>.|TRBV7-9|.|TRBJ1-1
CASSSTGFAFF
TGTGCCAGCAGCTCTACAGGGTTTGCTTTCTTT
>once|TRBV11-2|.|TRBJ1-2
CASSLEGTHYGYTF
TGTGCCAGCAGCTTAGAGGGGACGCACTATGGCTACACCTTC
>.|TRBV7-9|.|TRBJ2-7
CASSLAGAGAYEQYF
TGTGCCAGCAGCTTAGCGGGGGCAGGGGCCTACGAGCAGTACTTC
>.|TRBV6-5|.|TRBJ1-1
CASRGPYEAFF
TGTGCCAGCAGGGGGCCATATGAAGCTTTCTTT
>.|TRBV7-8|TRBD1|TRBJ2-7
CASSLRFAGRGPSGEQYF
TGTGCCAGCAGCTTAAGGTTTGCGGGCAGGGGGCCTTCTGGGGAGCAGTACTTC
>.|TRBV29-1|.|TRBJ1-2
CSVGLPGATGGYTF
TGCAGCGTTGGTCTTCCGGGGGCAACGGGTGGCTACACCTTC
>.|TRBV27|TRBD1|TRBJ2-2
CASSPIDRGRGTGELFF
TGTGCCAGCAGTCCAATCGACAGGGGACGAGGTACCGGGGAGCTGTTTTTT
>few|TRBV5-5|TRBD1|TRBJ1-3
CASSDDRGRTAGNTIYF
TGTGCCAGCAGCGATGACAGGGGCAGAACAGCTGGAAACACCATATATTTT
>.|TRBV5-4|TRBD1|TRBJ2-4
CASSAGTGENIQYF
TGTGCCAGCAGCGCAGGGACAGGGGAAAACATTCAGTACTTC
>.|TRBV5-6|.|TRBJ1-2
CASSLGWGLTYGYTF
TGTGCCAGCAGCTTGGGATGGGGCCTGACCTATGGCTACACCTTC
>.|TRBV21-1|.|TRBJ2-3
CASSGDRVPLNTDTQYF
TGTGCCAGCAGCGGGGATCGGGTCCCGCTTAACACAGATACGCAGTATTTT
>.|TRBV5-6|.|TRBJ1-5
CASSLGFYSNQPQHF
TGTGCCAGCAGCTTGGGGTTTTATAGCAATCAGCCCCAGCATTTT
>.|TRBV9|.|TRBJ1-6
CASSPGGSYNSPLHF
TGTGCCAGCAGCCCTGGGGGTTCCTATAATTCACCCCTCCACTTT
>.|TRBV6-5|.|TRBJ2-4
CASSYWKGGNIQYF
TGTGCCAGCAGTTACTGGAAAGGGGGAAACATTCAGTACTTC
>.|TRBV27|.|TRBJ2-7
CASSPPRGQGMYEQYF
TGTGCCAGCAGTCCCCCCCGGGGGCAGGGTATGTACGAGCAGTACTTC
>.|TRBV5-1|.|TRBJ2-3
CASRGKNSLSTDTQYF
TGCGCCAGCAGGGGAAAGAATAGCCTTAGCACAGATACGCAGTATTTT
>.|TRBV9|TRBD1|TRBJ1-2
CASSVVGQENGYTF
TGTGCCAGCAGCGTAGTCGGACAGGAGAATGGCTACACCTTC
>once|TRBV14|.|TRBJ2-3
CASSQLLESPQYF
TGTGCCAGCAGCCAACTACTAGAAAGCCCGCAGTATTTT
>.|TRBV7-6|TRBD1|TRBJ1-1
CASSSQGGTEAFF
TGTGCCAGCAGCTCTCAGGGGGGTACTGAAGCTTTCTTT
>.|TRBV7-2|TRBD2|TRBJ2-7
CASSRSGGAYEQYF
TGTGCCAGCAGCCGTAGCGGGGGGGCCTACGAGCAGTACTTC
>.|TRBV6-5|TRBD1|TRBJ1-4
CASRPGQGSEKLFF
TGTGCCAGCAGACCGGGACAGGGAAGTGAAAAACTGTTTTTT
>.|TRBV7-9|.|TRBJ2-2
CASSSPTVYTGELFF
TGTGCCAGCAGCTCCCCGACAGTTTACACCGGGGAGCTGTTTTTT
>.|TRBV18|.|TRBJ2-2
CASSPGADRGQLFF
TGTGCCAGCTCACCAGGCGCGGACCGCGGGCAGCTGTTTTTT
>.|TRBV10-3|TRBD1|TRBJ2-7
CAIRPGQDSYEQYF
TGTGCCATCAGGCCGGGACAGGACTCCTACGAGCAGTACTTC
>.|TRBV6-6|TRBD1|TRBJ1-1
CASRGDSWNTEAFF
TGTGCCAGCAGGGGGGACAGTTGGAACACTGAAGCTTTCTTT
>.|TRBV5-1|.|TRBJ2-7
CASSLAVGSYEQYF
TGCGCCAGCAGCTTGGCGGTGGGGTCCTACGAGCAGTACTTC
>once|TRBV2|TRBD1|TRBJ2-2
CASSESWTGAGELFF
TGTGCCAGCAGTGAATCCTGGACAGGGGCCGGGGAGCTGTTTTTT
>.|TRBV29-1|TRBD2|TRBJ2-1
CSVGPPGLLYNEQFF
TGCAGCGTTGGGCCCCCGGGACTATTATACAATGAGCAGTTCTTC
>.|TRBV6-1|.|TRBJ2-3
CASSEIWRSTDTQYF
TGTGCCAGCAGTGAGATTTGGCGGAGCACAGATACGCAGTATTTT